Listed below are T cell receptor beta chains from one sample, sequenced in a study of low-dose radiotherapy and immunotherapy resistance in tumors. TCRdb fed the reads into MiXCR, producing one record per CDR3 protein. The data contain 70,000 to 90,000 distinct CDR3 sequences, roughly a sixth of them seen just once; the ten biggest clones take up roughly 2.8%. Sample: PBMCs, taken before treatment. The origin of the receptors is a male donor with prostate cancer. Each CDR3 is given with its conserved first and last residue. Fields, in order: D gene, J gene, V gene, clone size, CDR3 DNA, CDR3 protein. D genes are given only for firm matches. The listing skips clone size in some rows; elsewhere it reads once, few, many or a size class.

NA	TRBJ2-3	TRBV3-1	many	TGTGCCAGCAGCACCCCCATGGGGGACACTACAGATACGCAGTATTTT	CASSTPMGDTTDTQYF
NA	TRBJ1-3	TRBV18	many	TGTGCCAGCTCAACACAAGTGGGGGCTGGAAACACCATATATTTT	CASSTQVGAGNTIYF
TRBD1	TRBJ2-3	TRBV19	many	TGTGCCAGTAGGGTGGACAGGAGAACAGATACGCAGTATTTT	CASRVDRRTDTQYF
NA	TRBJ1-1	TRBV5-4	many	TGTGCCAGCAGCTTTAACACTGAAGCTTTCTTT	CASSFNTEAFF
NA	TRBJ1-1	TRBV7-3	many	TGTGCCAGCAGCTTATTGGGCATTAACACTGAAGCTTTCTTT	CASSLLGINTEAFF
TRBD2	TRBJ2-2	TRBV19	many	TGTGCCAGTACAAGCGGGGGTGCCGGGGAGCTGTTTTTT	CASTSGGAGELFF
NA	TRBJ1-2	TRBV7-9	many	TGTGCCAGCACCCCTGGAGGGGGTTTCCGGGGCTACACCTTC	CASTPGGGFRGYTF
NA	TRBJ2-6	TRBV7-2	once	TGTGCCAGCAGCTTTACGGGGGCCGGGGCCAACGTCCTGACTTTC	CASSFTGAGANVLTF
NA	TRBJ2-3	TRBV24-1	many	TGTGCCACCAGTGACCATAGCGGAGATACGCAGTATTTT	CATSDHSGDTQYF
NA	TRBJ2-7	TRBV5-1	many	TGCGCCAGCAGCTTAGGACAGTACTCCTACGAGCAGTACTTC	CASSLGQYSYEQYF
TRBD2	TRBJ2-5	TRBV5-1	NA	TGCGCCAGCAGCCCCGAGGCAGCGGGGGCAGAGACCCAGTACTTC	CASSPEAAGAETQYF
TRBD1	TRBJ2-7	TRBV23-1	many	TGCGCCAGCAGTCAACCCCGGGACAGGGTCTTTTACGAGCAGTACTTC	CASSQPRDRVFYEQYF
NA	TRBJ1-6	TRBV18	NA	TGTGCCAGCTCATCCGGAATGGGAAATTCACCCCTCCACTTT	CASSSGMGNSPLHF
NA	TRBJ2-7	TRBV18	NA	TGTGCCAGCTCGCAAACGGGCGGGGCAGGCGAGCAGTACTTC	CASSQTGGAGEQYF
NA	TRBJ2-7	TRBV10-1	many	TGCGCCAGCAGTGAGACGTTAGGGGACGGCGAGCAGTACTTC	CASSETLGDGEQYF
NA	TRBJ2-3	TRBV24-1	few	TGTGCCACCAGTACGGATAGCACAGATACGCAGTATTTT	CATSTDSTDTQYF
TRBD2	TRBJ2-3	TRBV4-3	many	TGCGCCAGCAGCCCGGGACTAGCGGGGAGGAATACGCAGTATTTT	CASSPGLAGRNTQYF
NA	TRBJ2-5	TRBV19	NA	TGTGCCAGTAGCCCCGTGGTAGTCATAACGGAAGAGACCCAGTACTTC	CASSPVVVITEETQYF
TRBD2	TRBJ2-5	TRBV6-2/TRBV6-3	many	TGTGCCAGCAGTTCCCCTAGGCGGGGGGCTGAGGAGACCCAGTACTTC	CASSSPRRGAEETQYF
TRBD2	TRBJ2-1	TRBV5-5	many	TGTGCCAGCAGCTGGACTAGCGGGGGGGCCCATGAGCAGTTCTTC	CASSWTSGGAHEQFF
NA	TRBJ2-5	TRBV5-1	many	TGCGCCAGCAGCTTGGCCGGACAAAAGTCGTGGGAGACCCAGTACTTC	CASSLAGQKSWETQYF
TRBD1	TRBJ1-1	TRBV9	many	TGTGCCAGCAGCGCGAACAGGGGGCGAACTGAAGCTTTCTTT	CASSANRGRTEAFF
NA	TRBJ2-5	TRBV7-6	many	TGTGCCAGCAGCTTAACCCAGGGGCGATACACTAAGAGAACCCAGTACTTC	CASSLTQGRYTKRTQYF
TRBD1	TRBJ1-6	TRBV15	many	TGTGCCACCAGCAGTTTGGGGCCTTCGGGACAGGAGGTCCACTTT	CATSSLGPSGQEVHF
NA	TRBJ1-6	TRBV5-1	many	TGCGCCAGCAGCCATATTAATTCACCCCTCCACTTT	CASSHINSPLHF
NA	TRBJ2-7	TRBV3-1	once	TGTGCCAGCAGCCTCCGAGAGGGACCCTACGAGCAGTACTTC	CASSLREGPYEQYF
TRBD2	TRBJ2-1	TRBV2	many	TGTGCCAGGGGGACTAGCGGGGGGGATGAGCAGTTCTTC	CARGTSGGDEQFF
NA	TRBJ2-3	TRBV29-1	many	TGCAGCGTCGACCAAACAGGGTACACAGATACGCAGTATTTT	CSVDQTGYTDTQYF
NA	TRBJ1-2	TRBV21-1	many	TGTGCCAGCAGCAGCACCAGGGAAGACTATGGCTACACCTTC	CASSSTREDYGYTF
NA	TRBJ1-5	TRBV20-1	NA	TGCAGTGCTCGCCCTACCCCCCGGGGGCTGGGTCAGCCCCAGCATTTT	CSARPTPRGLGQPQHF
TRBD2	TRBJ2-7	TRBV28	many	TGTGCCAGCACTCTTAGCGGGGGCGCCTACGAGCAGTACTTC	CASTLSGGAYEQYF
TRBD1	TRBJ1-5	TRBV20-1	many	TGCAGTGCTCGTAACGACAGGGCGGCGGGTCAGCCCCAGCATTTT	CSARNDRAAGQPQHF
NA	TRBJ1-1	TRBV6-4	NA	TGTGCCAGCAGCTCGGCCCCAGGGAACACTGAAGCTTTCTTT	CASSSAPGNTEAFF
NA	TRBJ2-3	TRBV12-3/TRBV12-4	many	TGTGCCAGCAGGATCAGGGGCACAGATACGCAGTATTTT	CASRIRGTDTQYF
NA	TRBJ2-7	TRBV7-2	many	TGTGCCAGCAGCTTAGGGCCCCAGGGAGCTGGCTCCTACGAGCAGTACTTC	CASSLGPQGAGSYEQYF
NA	TRBJ2-7	TRBV5-1	NA	TGCGCCAGCAGCTTGTCGGAGGGTCCGAGCGAGCAGTACTTC	CASSLSEGPSEQYF
TRBD1	TRBJ2-1	TRBV4-1	many	TGCGCCAGCAGTCATCCGGGACAGGGGGGAAATGAGCAGTTCTTC	CASSHPGQGGNEQFF
NA	TRBJ1-1	TRBV6-1	NA	TGTGCCAGCAGTGAAGTGGAGGAAACTGAAGCTTTCTTT	CASSEVEETEAFF
NA	TRBJ1-2	TRBV6-1	many	TGTGCCAGCAGCGGAGCTTATAACTATGGCTACACCTTC	CASSGAYNYGYTF
NA	TRBJ1-5	TRBV4-1	many	TGCGCCAGCAGCCATTTTCAGCCCCAGCATTTT	CASSHFQPQHF
NA	TRBJ2-3	TRBV6-4	NA	TGTGCCAGCGTTGACAGATCCACGCAGTATTTT	CASVDRSTQYF
NA	TRBJ2-3	TRBV29-1	NA	TGCAGCGTTGAAGGGTTTCAGGGGCATAGCACAGATACGCAGTATTTT	CSVEGFQGHSTDTQYF
NA	TRBJ1-5	TRBV5-5	many	TGTGCCAGCAGCTTGGGGACACAGGGAGGTCAGCCCCAGCATTTT	CASSLGTQGGQPQHF
TRBD2	TRBJ2-7	TRBV29-1	many	TGCAGCGTTGTGGGGGGGAGCCTCTCCTACGAGCAGTACTTC	CSVVGGSLSYEQYF
TRBD1	TRBJ2-3	TRBV12-3/TRBV12-4	many	TGTGCCAGCACCCGGACAGGAGTACAAGATACGCAGTATTTT	CASTRTGVQDTQYF
TRBD1	TRBJ2-7	TRBV5-4	many	TGTGCCAGCAGCTCCGGGACAGGCTCCTACGAGCAGTACTTC	CASSSGTGSYEQYF
TRBD1	TRBJ2-3	TRBV19	many	TGTGCCAGAACTCCGGGACAGACCCCTATCACAGATACGCAGTATTTT	CARTPGQTPITDTQYF
TRBD2	TRBJ2-3	TRBV6-8	many	TGTGCCAGCAGTTATCCTAGCGGGGAAAGCACAGATACGCAGTATTTT	CASSYPSGESTDTQYF
NA	TRBJ1-1	TRBV30	many	TGTGCCTGGGCGTTAGGGCTGAACACTGAAGCTTTCTTT	CAWALGLNTEAFF
TRBD1	TRBJ2-1	TRBV5-5	many	TGTGCCAGCAGCTTGTATTGGACAGGGAACTACAATGAGCAGTTCTTC	CASSLYWTGNYNEQFF
TRBD2	TRBJ2-5	TRBV19	many	TGTGCCAGCCGACAGGGGACTAGCGGGGGCCGGGGGACCCAGTACTTC	CASRQGTSGGRGTQYF
TRBD1	TRBJ2-5	TRBV12-3/TRBV12-4	many	TGTGCCAGCAGCAAAGGGACAGGGAAAGAGACCCAGTACTTC	CASSKGTGKETQYF
NA	TRBJ1-1	TRBV11-2	many	TGTGCCAGCAGCTTAGGAGTGGATGAAGCTTTCTTT	CASSLGVDEAFF
NA	TRBJ2-5	TRBV7-2	many	TGTGCCAGCAGATCAAATTGGGGCCTCCAAGAGACCCAGTACTTC	CASRSNWGLQETQYF
TRBD1	TRBJ2-7	TRBV5-1	NA	TGCGCCAGCCGTGGCCGGGGACAGGGGGCCGAGCAGTACTTC	CASRGRGQGAEQYF